This entry describes one T cell receptor (beta chain). The entry originates in a study of CD8 T cells in Susac syndrome. Turning to the study itself: The sequenced Susac syndrome patients included about six who had clinically active disease and about 8 who were in remission. Patients with Susac syndrome had blood drawn and were at that point therapy-naive, on corticosteroids, or on intravenous immunoglobulin alone.

The authors carried out high-throughput sequencing of TCR beta. They applied it to CD8+ and CD4+ T cells obtained from blood. RNA, at about 0.5 to 1 ug, was reverse transcribed with random hexamers. Multiplex PCR with immunoSEQ amplified the TCR beta CDR3 across 54 Vbeta and 13 Jbeta. One entry per CDR3 protein results from TCRdb running MiXCR on the immunoSEQ multiplex PCR reads. The table lists 130,000 or so distinct CDR3 sequences, over 95% of them singletons. The receptor comes from a human donor with Susac syndrome. The sequenced sample consisted of CD4+ T cells from PBMCs.

The CDR3 loop is CSVGGTSGRAGETQYF. In nucleotides, the CDR3 is TGCAGCGTTGGGGGGACTAGCGGTCGCGCAGGAGAGACCCAGTACTTC. The genes are TRBV29-1 and TRBJ2-5, with 11 nucleotides matching TRBD2. Germline V gene data show CDR1 as SQVTM and CDR2 as ANQGSEA. The CDR3 length is 16 residues. V was clipped by 4 bases and J by 4 bases; unmatched bases: 11.